This is a list of T cell receptor beta chains from one sample in a study of OX40 agonist ivuxolimab in advanced cancers. The protocol was immunoSEQ multiplex PCR, while the TCRdb copy is restricted to in-frame clones and leaves out a portion. The data contain about 83,000 clones, more than 70% of them singletons. The starting material was CD4+ or CD8+ T cells sorted from blood, obtained in a trial of the OX40 agonist ivuxolimab. These receptors originate from an adult with an advanced solid tumor such as melanoma, head and neck, liver or kidney cancer. The CDR3 runs from the conserved cysteine through the conserved F or W. D genes are given only for firm matches. A clone size is listed for some rows: how often the clone was seen (once, few, many), or a class if it is expanded.

>-|TRBV5-6|-|TRBJ2-5
CASSLGGALETQYF
TGTGCCAGCAGCTTGGGGGGGGCCCTCGAGACCCAGTACTTC
>-|TRBV10-1|-|TRBJ1-2
CASNGHCGYTF
TGCGCCAGCAATGGCCACTGCGGCTACACCTTC
>once|TRBV10-1|-|TRBJ1-1
CASSESGGMTEAFF
TGCGCCAGCAGTGAGTCTGGGGGGATGACTGAAGCTTTCTTT
>-|TRBV5-1|-|TRBJ2-4
CASSLGSELAKNIQYF
TGCGCCAGCAGCTTGGGGAGCGAGTTAGCCAAAAACATTCAGTACTTC
>once|TRBV7-2|-|TRBJ1-5
CASSFVGDGNQPQHF
TGTGCCAGCAGCTTTGTGGGAGATGGCAATCAGCCCCAGCATTTT
>-|TRBV30|TRBD1|TRBJ1-5
CAWSADRVYSNQPQHF
TGTGCCTGGAGTGCAGACAGGGTTTACAGCAATCAGCCCCAGCATTTT
>-|TRBV28|-|TRBJ2-7
CASSLRGREQYF
TGTGCCAGCAGTTTAAGGGGAAGGGAGCAGTACTTC
>-|TRBV7-9|-|TRBJ1-3
CASSLTPGYSGNTIYF
TGTGCCAGCAGCTTAACACCTGGCTACTCTGGAAACACCATATATTTT
>-|TRBV5-4|TRBD2|TRBJ2-5
CASSLVSGRAGETQYF
TGTGCCAGCAGCTTGGTTTCCGGGAGGGCGGGGGAGACCCAGTACTTC
>-|TRBV7-8|-|TRBJ2-3
CASSLATTAQDTQYF
TGTGCCAGCAGCTTAGCTACCACGGCCCAAGATACGCAGTATTTT
>-|TRBV29-1|-|TRBJ2-3
CSVDSGSDTQYF
TGCAGCGTTGACTCGGGGTCAGATACGCAGTATTTT
>-|TRBV7-3|TRBD2|TRBJ2-1
CASSSSGSRNEQFF
TGTGCCAGCAGCTCTAGCGGGAGCAGGAATGAGCAGTTCTTC
>-|TRBV27|-|TRBJ2-6
CASSWGAGANVLTF
TGTGCCAGCAGTTGGGGCGCTGGGGCCAACGTCCTGACTTTC
>-|TRBV5-1|-|TRBJ2-2
CASSGVIYSGELFF
TGCGCCAGCTCTGGGGTCATATATTCCGGGGAGCTGTTTTTT
>-|TRBV28|TRBD1|TRBJ1-4
CASSSRTGLNEKLFF
TGTGCCAGCAGTTCGCGGACAGGACTCAATGAAAAACTGTTTTTT
>-|TRBV5-4|TRBD2|TRBJ2-1
CASSSPGLDNNEQFF
TGTGCCAGCAGCTCACCGGGACTAGATAACAATGAGCAGTTCTTC
>-|TRBV6-6|TRBD1|TRBJ2-7
CASSYVGTGRYEQYF
TGTGCCAGCAGTTACGTCGGGACAGGTCGCTACGAGCAGTACTTC
>-|TRBV19|-|TRBJ1-5
CASSEHWGNQPQHF
TGTGCCAGTAGTGAGCACTGGGGCAATCAGCCCCAGCATTTT
>-|TRBV5-8|TRBD1|TRBJ1-3
CASSPGQGGWNTIYF
TGTGCCAGCAGTCCCGGACAGGGTGGGTGGAACACCATATATTTT
>-|TRBV19|TRBD1|TRBJ1-2
CASSPWDRSNYGYTF
TGTGCCAGTAGCCCTTGGGACAGGAGTAACTATGGCTACACCTTC
>-|TRBV5-1|-|TRBJ2-6
CASSFDSSGANVLTF
TGCGCCAGCAGCTTCGACAGCTCTGGGGCCAACGTCCTGACTTTC
>-|TRBV18|-|TRBJ1-3
CASSPGEGNTIYF
TGTGCCAGCTCACCAGGGGAAGGAAACACCATATATTTT
>-|TRBV29-1|-|TRBJ2-5
CSVEEWDRDNQETQYF
TGCAGCGTTGAAGAATGGGACCGGGACAACCAAGAGACCCAGTACTTC
>-|TRBV2|-|TRBJ1-2
CASSNRVNNYGYTF
TGTGCCAGCAGCAACAGGGTGAATAACTATGGCTACACCTTC
>-|TRBV5-6|-|TRBJ2-7
CASSLLQVANEQYF
TGTGCCAGCAGCTTGTTACAGGTTGCGAACGAGCAGTACTTC
>-|TRBV6-5|-|TRBJ1-1
CASRSSSGEVSEAFF
TGTGCCAGCAGATCTTCGTCGGGGGAGGTCTCTGAAGCTTTCTTT
>-|TRBV4-1|-|TRBJ2-1
CASSQLGAKPFF
TGCGCCAGCAGCCAACTAGGGGCTAAACCGTTCTTC
>-|TRBV4-1|-|TRBJ1-2
CASSQDTGAPYGYTF
TGCGCCAGCAGCCAAGATACGGGAGCCCCCTATGGCTACACCTTC
>-|TRBV5-5|TRBD1|TRBJ1-1
CASSLGLQGGLNTEAFF
TGTGCCAGCAGCTTGGGTTTACAGGGGGGCCTGAACACTGAAGCTTTCTTT
>-|TRBV7-6|-|TRBJ2-3
CASSRGDTQYF
TGTGCCAGCAGCCGGGGAGATACGCAGTATTTT
>once|TRBV19|TRBD1|TRBJ1-1
CASSYRGRITEAFF
TGTGCCAGTAGCTATAGGGGGCGGATCACTGAAGCTTTCTTT
>-|TRBV30|-|TRBJ1-3
CAWSSRNTIYF
TGTGCCTGGAGTAGTCGAAACACCATATATTTT
>once|TRBV19|TRBD1|TRBJ1-6
CASSTDRGHSPLHF
TGTGCCAGTAGTACCGACAGGGGACATTCACCCCTCCACTTT
>-|TRBV15|-|TRBJ2-5
CATSITLFETQYF
TGTGCCACCAGCATCACTCTTTTCGAGACCCAGTACTTC
>-|TRBV18|-|TRBJ1-2
CASSPSGQFYGYTF
TGTGCCAGCTCACCTTCAGGACAGTTCTATGGCTACACCTTC
>-|TRBV11-2|-|TRBJ2-3
CASSERSWSTDTQYF
TGTGCCAGCAGCGAAAGATCCTGGAGCACAGATACGCAGTATTTT
>once|TRBV4-1|-|TRBJ1-2
CASSQENERYYGYTF
TGCGCCAGCAGCCAAGAAAATGAACGGTACTATGGCTACACCTTC
>-|TRBV2|-|TRBJ1-4
CASSPLGGREKLFF
TGTGCCAGCAGCCCCCTAGGGGGGCGCGAAAAACTGTTTTTT
>-|TRBV7-8|TRBD1|TRBJ2-7
CASSQGPQGAYEQYF
TGTGCCAGCAGCCAGGGACCACAGGGGGCCTACGAGCAGTACTTC
>-|TRBV15|TRBD1|TRBJ1-4
CATSSLDRGGKLFF
TGTGCCACCAGCAGCCTGGACAGGGGTGGAAAACTGTTTTTT
>few|TRBV29-1|TRBD1|TRBJ2-5
CSVAPGTGQETQYF
TGCAGCGTTGCTCCCGGGACAGGGCAAGAGACCCAGTACTTC
>-|TRBV14|-|TRBJ1-1
CASSLMGMNTEAFF
TGTGCCAGCAGCCTAATGGGGATGAACACTGAAGCTTTCTTT
>-|TRBV5-1|TRBD2|TRBJ2-3
CASSFSGAASTDTQYF
TGCGCCAGCAGCTTTAGCGGGGCCGCTAGCACAGATACGCAGTATTTT
>-|TRBV7-2|TRBD2|TRBJ2-1
CASSLIGTSGSLREQFF
TGTGCCAGCAGCTTAATTGGGACTAGCGGGAGTCTTCGAGAGCAGTTCTTC
>once|TRBV7-2|TRBD2|TRBJ2-1
CASSFTMSLAAGVEQFF
TGTGCCAGCAGCTTTACCATGTCACTAGCAGCGGGGGTTGAGCAGTTCTTC
>-|TRBV10-1|TRBD2|TRBJ2-3
CASSPVGAGLSDTQYF
TGCGCCAGCAGCCCTGTTGGAGCGGGGCTCTCAGATACGCAGTATTTT
>once|TRBV11-2|-|TRBJ1-1
CASSSFAGWTEAFF
TGTGCCAGCAGCTCATTCGCGGGATGGACTGAAGCTTTCTTT
>-|TRBV10-3|-|TRBJ1-5
CATAGRDIDQPQHF
TGTGCCACCGCAGGGCGAGACATAGATCAGCCCCAGCATTTT
>-|TRBV11-2|-|TRBJ2-2
CASSQTGLTGELFF
TGTGCCAGCAGCCAGACAGGACTCACCGGGGAGCTGTTTTTT
>-|TRBV11-2|-|TRBJ2-5
CASSLVGTMEAETQYF
TGTGCCAGCAGCTTAGTCGGGACAATGGAGGCAGAGACCCAGTACTTC
>-|TRBV15|-|TRBJ2-6
CATSRGYRTGANVLTF
TGTGCCACCAGCAGAGGTTACCGCACTGGGGCCAACGTCCTGACTTTC
>-|TRBV9|-|TRBJ1-1
CASRPPNTEAFF
TGTGCCAGCAGACCACCGAACACTGAAGCTTTCTTT
>-|TRBV12-5|TRBD1|TRBJ1-5
CASGLTYWGQGPGPGNQPQHF
TGTGCTAGTGGTTTGACATACTGGGGACAGGGCCCCGGGCCGGGCAATCAGCCCCAGCATTTT
>-|TRBV7-2|-|TRBJ1-2
CASSSYREGDGYTF
TGTGCCAGCAGCTCGTACAGGGAAGGCGATGGCTACACCTTC
>-|TRBV21-1|-|TRBJ2-5
CASSASTTSGVLQETQYF
TGTGCCAGCAGCGCCTCGACGACTAGCGGGGTACTCCAAGAGACCCAGTACTTC